Following are 5 T cell receptor beta chains from one sample sequenced in a study of blood T cell repertoires in COVID-19 (dated by TCRdb to about 2020). Library preparation was by the immunoSEQ multiplex PCR assay. The clones in this table, taken by TCRdb from immuneACCESS, are in-frame only. Not every clone is retained; where verified, under half of the shortfall comes from an unresolved V gene, and the cause of the rest is unknown. Counted in this sample were about 110,000 clones; around 86% of them appeared once. Of the sample, just over 4% falls within the top ten clones. The sample consisted of peripheral blood. All receptors derive from a woman in her sixties or seventies with acute or convalescent COVID-19.

The V call is TRBV25-1, the J call TRBJ1-6; D is undetermined. Trimming took 1 base from V and 9 from J, leaving 4 bases between them. There are 12 residues in the CDR3. Germline loops: CDR1 MGHDK, CDR2 SYGVNS. The CDR3 is CASSESGSPLHF. CDR3 nucleotides: TGTGCCAGCAGTGAATCGGGTTCACCCCTCCACTTT.

The rearrangement joins TRBV7-8 to TRBJ1-5; the match to TRBD1 covers 7 bases. Germline trimming cut 5 bases from V and 5 bases from J; bases unmatched to any gene: 6. The CDR3 is 14 residues long. Germline V gives CDR1 SGHVS, CDR2 FQNEAQ. The CDR3 sequence: CASSVRTGDQPQHF. In DNA, the CDR3 is TGTGCCAGCAGCGTACGGACAGGTGATCAGCCCCAGCATTTT.

This chain links TRBV19 with TRBJ1-5; maybe TRBD1 (5 bases). The CDR3 length is 15 residues. From germline, CDR1 is LNHDA and CDR2 SQIVND (reference sequence). V was cut by 4 bases and J by 2 bases, with 12 bases left in between. DNA for the CDR3: TGTGCCAGTAGTACCCGCAGGGAGGGCAATCAGCCCCAGCATTTT. Encoded protein: CASSTRREGNQPQHF.

The V call is TRBV30, the J call TRBJ1-5, with D tentatively TRBD1 (5 bases). CDR3 size: 13 residues. V was pared by 3 bases and J by 6 bases, with 12 bases between. Germline CDR1 and CDR2: GTSNPN and SVGIG (reference sequence). CDR3 sequence: CAWSRGEGQPQHF. The DNA of the CDR3 is TGTGCCTGGAGCCGGGGGGAAGGTCAGCCCCAGCATTTT.

The chain joins TRBV28 to TRBJ1-3; D is undetermined. Germline CDR1 is MDHEN and CDR2 is SYDVKM. This CDR3 is built from 14 residues. Trimming took 6 bases from V and 3 from J, leaving 12 bases between them. The CDR3 here is CASSLWRDGNTIYF. The CDR3 bases are TGTGCCAGCAGCCTGTGGAGGGATGGAAACACCATATATTTT.